This T cell receptor beta chain was sequenced in a study of OX40 agonist ivuxolimab in advanced cancers. Across the study: The treatment was a fully human IgG2 OX40 agonist, ivuxolimab. The dose-escalation cohort was around 83% male, with a mean age of 60 years, ranging about 23 to 90.

CDR1 is SGHTA, CDR2 FQGNSA, per germline. Trimming removed 8 bases from V and 2 bases from J, with 13 bases in between. The CDR3 runs 14 residues. With regard to this clone: Its antigen remains unknown.

TCRdb keeps only in-frame clones here, not all; method: immunoSEQ multiplex PCR. The sample yields tens of thousands of clones, less than 90% seen once. Overall study findings and caveats: Both CD4+ and CD8+ T cell populations in blood had undergone clonal expansion by week 6 at 0.1 to 3.0 mg/kg. CD4+ T cells averaged fewer expanded clones than CD8+ T cells.

V usage is TRBV7-2 and J usage is TRBJ2-1; D gene ambiguous. The sequences come from CD4+ or CD8+ T cells sorted from blood, collected in a trial of the OX40 agonist ivuxolimab. The sequence was collected from an adult with an advanced solid tumor such as melanoma, head and neck, liver or kidney cancer. CDR3 sequence reads: CASELRRAYNEQFF. In DNA, the CDR3 is TGTGCCAGCGAGCTTAGAAGGGCCTACAATGAGCAGTTCTTC.